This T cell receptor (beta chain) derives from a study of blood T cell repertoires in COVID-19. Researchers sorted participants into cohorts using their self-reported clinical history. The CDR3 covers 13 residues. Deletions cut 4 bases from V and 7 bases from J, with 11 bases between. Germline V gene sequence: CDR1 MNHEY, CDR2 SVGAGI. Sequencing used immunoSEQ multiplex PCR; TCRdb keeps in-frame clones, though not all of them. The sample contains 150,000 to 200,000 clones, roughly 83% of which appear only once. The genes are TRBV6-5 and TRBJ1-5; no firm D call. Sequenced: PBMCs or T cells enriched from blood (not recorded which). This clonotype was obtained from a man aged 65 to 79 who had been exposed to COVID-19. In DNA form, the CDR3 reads TGTGCCAGCAGTTCCTTGGCTTGGCAGCCCCAGCATTTT. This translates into CASSSLAWQPQHF.